Listed here are 18 T cell receptor beta chains from one sample, sequenced in a study of blood T cell repertoires in COVID-19. Profiled with immunoSEQ multiplex PCR; TCRdb holds only in-frame clones, not every one. Counted here are 220,000 or so clones, nearly 90% occurring once; the ten biggest clones make up more than 12%. Specimen: PBMCs or T cells enriched from blood (not recorded which). The receptor set was obtained from a man aged 30 to 45 who had been exposed to COVID-19.

The chain combines TRBV14 with TRBJ2-7; D not resolved. The V end was cut by 2 bases, the J end by 3 bases, with 2 bases between. CDR3 length: 11 residues. The V gene's germline CDR1 is SGHDN and CDR2 FVKESK. The CDR3 bases are TGTGCCAGCAGCCAACTCTACGAGCAGTACTTC. It specifies CASSQLYEQYF.

V is TRBV6-5 and J is TRBJ1-2; weak D call: TRBD1 (6 bases). The germline gives CDR1 MNHEY, CDR2 SVGAGI. V lost 2 bases, J lost 4 bases, and 8 bases lay in between. This CDR3 contains 13 residues. The CDR3 DNA follows: TGTGCCAGCAGTTACACAGGGAGCTATGGCTACACCTTC. Translated: CASSYTGSYGYTF.

The chain is built from TRBV4-2 and TRBJ2-7, with D uncertain. Trimming took off 1 base at V and 0 bases at J, with 7 bases between the two ends. CDR1 is LGHNA, CDR2 YNFKEQ, per germline. The CDR3 totals 14 residues. The CDR3 region has the DNA TGTGCCAGCAGCCAAGGAGGCGTCTCCTACGAGCAGTACTTC. Translation gives CASSQGGVSYEQYF.

The J gene is TRBJ2-7, the V gene TRBV10-3, with 7 bases identical to TRBD2. This CDR3 contains 13 residues. Germline V gene data show CDR1 as ENHRY and CDR2 as SYGVKD. Trimming took 0 bases from V and 6 from J; bases not matched to a gene: 2. In nucleotides, the CDR3 is TGTGCCATCAGTGAGTCGACGGGGGGCGAGCAGTACTTC. Its translation is CAISESTGGEQYF.

This chain connects TRBV5-4 to TRBJ2-1; D is unresolved. The CDR3 spans 16 residues. Germline CDR1 is SGHNT and CDR2 is YYREEE (reference sequence). V was cut by 4 bases and J by 6 bases, with 20 bases left in between. This chain's CDR3 is CASSAPKTRVGNEQFF. CDR3 DNA: TGTGCCAGCAGCGCGCCAAAGACTCGGGTTGGCAATGAGCAGTTCTTC.

This clone occurred once. The chain carries TRBV5-6 and TRBJ2-1; D unresolved. The ends were cut back, 0 bases at V and 4 bases at J, with 5 bases in the middle. The CDR3 sequence is 13 residues long. The germline CDR1 and CDR2 sequences are SGHDT and YYEEEE. The CDR3 nucleotides are TGTGCCAGCAGCTTGGGAGGTTACAATGAGCAGTTCTTC. Translating it yields CASSLGGYNEQFF.

The chain recombines TRBV9 with TRBJ1-3; no clear D. This CDR3 region has 16 residues. Germline lookup yields CDR1 SGDLS and CDR2 YYNGEE. V was trimmed by 0 bases and J by 0 bases, leaving 10 bases between them. The CDR3 DNA follows: TGTGCCAGCAGCGTAGAAGGAGGCAACTCTGGAAACACCATATATTTT. Protein: CASSVEGGNSGNTIYF. The complete variable domain, with remaining parts taken from reference TRBV9 and TRBJ1-3, reads DSGVTQTPKHLITATGQRVTLRCSPRSGDLSVYWYQQSLDQGLQFLIQYYNGEERAKGNILERFSAQQFPDLHSELNLSSLELGDSALYFCASSVEGGNSGNTIYFGEGSWLTVV.

V and J are TRBV4-2 and TRBJ1-2, with TRBD1 matching over 7 bases. Germline V gene data show CDR1 as LGHNA and CDR2 as YNFKEQ. The CDR3 has 13 residues. With 4 bases clipped from V and 6 bases from J, the junction kept 5 bases outside the gene matches. DNA of the CDR3: TGTGCCAGCAGCCTGGGACAGAGCAATGGCTACACCTTC. Translated, it gives CASSLGQSNGYTF.

V gene TRBV2 combines with J gene TRBJ2-7; the D gene is possibly TRBD1 (5 bases). Germline V gives CDR1 SNHLY, CDR2 FYNNEI. V was cut by 6 bases and J by 7 bases, with 16 bases left in between. The CDR3 has 13 amino acids. The CDR3 region is CASRWTPSREQYF. CDR3 in DNA: TGTGCCAGCAGGTGGACACCCTCTCGTGAGCAGTACTTC.

The V gene is TRBV2, the J gene TRBJ1-2, with 7 bases lining up with TRBD1. The CDR3 length is 13 residues. Germline assignment: CDR1 SNHLY and CDR2 FYNNEI. Trimming took 7 bases from V and 2 from J; bases not matched to a gene: 4. Here the CDR3 DNA reads TGTGCCAGCACCAGGGACAGAAACTATGGCTACACCTTC. Its translation is CASTRDRNYGYTF.

CDR3 DNA: TGTGCCAGCAGCTCCGGACAGAACTACAATGAGCAGTTCTTC. Encoded protein: CASSSGQNYNEQFF. V usage is TRBV7-3 and J usage is TRBJ2-1; D may be TRBD1 (6 bases). Germline values: CDR1 SGHTA, CDR2 FQGTGA. The CDR3 consists of 14 residues. V lost 4 bases and J 3 bases, leaving 10 bases between the germline ends.

V is TRBV11-2 and J is TRBJ1-3; D gene ambiguous. The CDR3 contains 17 residues. Trimming left V 5 bases short and J 0 bases short, with 17 bases between. CDR1 is SGHAT, CDR2 FQNNGV, per germline. CDR3 bases: TGTGCCAGCAGCCCAACCCTGGTCCTAAGCTCTGGAAACACCATATATTTT. It encodes CASSPTLVLSSGNTIYF.

J is TRBJ1-1 and V is TRBV3-1 (or the pseudogene TRBV3-2); D is possibly TRBD1 (6 bases). Germline V gene data show CDR1 as LGHDT and CDR2 as YNNKEL (reference sequence). V lost 4 bases, J lost 8 bases, and 20 bases lay in between. The CDR3 runs to 15 residues. CDR3 protein: CASSRKTGGGNEAFF. CDR3 sequence (DNA): TGTGCCAGCAGCCGGAAGACAGGCGGGGGAAACGAAGCTTTCTTT.

J is TRBJ1-1 and V is TRBV3-1 (or the pseudogene TRBV3-2); no definite D call. In germline, CDR1 is LGHDT, CDR2 YNNKEL (reference sequence). The CDR3 contains 15 residues. V shed 3 bases and J shed 4 bases, with 15 bases lying between them. In DNA, the CDR3 is TGTGCCAGCAGCCAGAGCTTCGGGGTGGCCACTGAAGCTTTCTTT. Translation gives CASSQSFGVATEAFF.

The V gene is TRBV5-4, the J gene TRBJ2-1; D gene uncertain. Trimming cost V 3 bases and J 7 bases, with 5 bases left between them. Germline lookup yields CDR1 SGHNT and CDR2 YYREEE (reference sequence). This CDR3 comprises 11 residues. The CDR3 sequence is CASSSENEQFF. The CDR3 DNA reads TGTGCCAGCAGCTCGGAGAATGAGCAGTTCTTC.

The chain combines TRBV2 with TRBJ2-1; possible D gene TRBD2, 5 bases. The CDR3 totals 15 residues. Germline V CDR1 and CDR2: SNHLY, FYNNEI. V gave up 3 bases and J gave up 2 bases, with 11 bases separating them. This CDR3 is CASSDRIGTYNEQFF. As DNA, the CDR3 is TGTGCCAGCAGTGACCGGATCGGGACCTACAATGAGCAGTTCTTC.

The chain has TRBV6-6 and TRBJ1-5; TRBD1 is a possible D gene (6 bases). Between the trimmed V and J ends, which lost 8 bases and 3 bases, there was a span of 11 bases. The CDR3 loop spans 13 amino acids. Germline values: CDR1 MNHNY, CDR2 SVGAGI (reference sequence). CDR3 bases: TGTGCCAGCCATACAGGGAACAATCAGCCCCAGCATTTT. As protein: CASHTGNNQPQHF.

This sequence joins TRBV5-8 and TRBJ1-2; 7 nucleotides agree with TRBD1. This CDR3 region has 12 residues. Germline lookup yields CDR1 SGHTS and CDR2 YDEGEE. Germline trimming cut 3 bases from V and 7 bases from J; bases unmatched to any gene: 3. The CDR3 protein is CASSYQGGGYTF. The CDR3 DNA reads as TGTGCCAGCAGCTACCAGGGGGGTGGCTACACCTTC.